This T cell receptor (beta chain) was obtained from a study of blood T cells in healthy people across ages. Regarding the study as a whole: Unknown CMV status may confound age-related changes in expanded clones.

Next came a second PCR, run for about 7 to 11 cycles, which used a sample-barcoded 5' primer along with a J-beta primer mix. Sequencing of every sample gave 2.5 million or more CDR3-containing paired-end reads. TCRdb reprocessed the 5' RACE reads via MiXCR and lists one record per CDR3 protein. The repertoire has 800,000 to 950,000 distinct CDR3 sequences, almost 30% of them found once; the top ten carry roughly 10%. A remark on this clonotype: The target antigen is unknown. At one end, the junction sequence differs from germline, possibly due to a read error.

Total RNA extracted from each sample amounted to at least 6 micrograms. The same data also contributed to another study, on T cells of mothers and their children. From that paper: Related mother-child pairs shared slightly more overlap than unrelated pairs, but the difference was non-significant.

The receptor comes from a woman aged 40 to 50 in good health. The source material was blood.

The CDR3 DNA is TGTGCCAGCAGCCAAGATATCGGGAATCAGCGCCAGCATTTT. Amino acid sequence: CASSQDIGNQRQHF. The rearrangement uses TRBV4-2 and TRBJ1-5, with D uncertain. Germline-derived CDR1 and CDR2 are LGHNA and YNFKEQ. The CDR3 runs 14 residues.